The 2 T cell receptor beta chains listed next were all sequenced from one sample in a study of shared clonotypes between healthy human individuals. Repertoires were generated with immunoSEQ multiplex PCR, while TCRdb's copy carries only in-frame clones and drops some. This repertoire shows about 1 million clones, about 75% found once; its top ten account for roughly 1.4%. The specimen sequenced was memory CD4+ T cells sorted from blood. Subset defined: CD45RA-negative fraction. All receptors come from a young man in good health.

The chain joins TRBV12-1 to TRBJ2-4; the tabulated D call, TRBD1, remains unverified against the DNA. TRBV12-1 is flagged as a pseudogene. CDR3 size: 19 residues. The CDR3 spells CASSFTGTLVGLAKNIQYF. CDR3 in DNA: TGTGCCAGCAGCTTTACCGGGACACTAGTGGGCCTAGCCAAAAACATTCAGTACTTC.

This clone was found once. The V and J genes are TRBV5-3 and TRBJ1-2, with 9 bases matching TRBD1. TRBV5-3 is identified as an open reading frame with a role that is uncertain. Trimming removed 4 bases from V and 4 bases from J; junction bases left unmatched: 5. There are 14 residues in the CDR3. The CDR3 DNA is TGTGCCAGAAGCCCGGGACAGGGATGCTATGGCTACACCTTC. Translating it yields CARSPGQGCYGYTF.